This T cell receptor (beta chain) was obtained from a study of blood T cell repertoires in COVID-19. For the study at large: T cells, B-cell-depleted T cells, or PBMCs provided the cDNA or gDNA that served as material.

Assay used: immunoSEQ multiplex PCR; TCRdb lists only in-frame clones, some missing. There are around 51,000 clones in the sample; about 86% occur only once, and around 2.9% lies in the top ten. V was pared by 9 bases and J by 4 bases, with 21 bases between. CDR1 LNHDA and CDR2 SQIVND come from the germline V gene (reference sequence). This CDR3 region has 16 residues. The source is a woman older than 75 with acute or convalescent COVID-19. The rearrangement links TRBV19 to TRBJ1-4; D is ambiguous. The material sequenced was peripheral blood. CDR3 sequence (DNA): TGTGCCAGACGGGAGGGTCTTTGGAAGAATAATGAAAAACTGTTTTTT. Amino acid sequence: CARREGLWKNNEKLFF.